Shown below are 24 T cell receptor beta chains from a single sample sequenced in a study of OX40 agonist ivuxolimab in advanced cancers. Clones were read by immunoSEQ multiplex PCR, and TCRdb kept only the in-frame ones, dropping some. The table lists 35,000 to 45,000 clones, approximately 83% of them singletons. Here the sequenced sample was CD4+ or CD8+ T cells sorted from blood, taken in a trial of the OX40 agonist ivuxolimab. The receptors here all came from an adult with an advanced solid tumor such as melanoma, head and neck, liver or kidney cancer.

The chain carries TRBV6-1 and TRBJ1-2, with D possibly TRBD1 on 6 matching bases. From germline, CDR1 is MNHNS and CDR2 SASEGT. Deletions cut 7 bases from V and 0 bases from J, with 12 bases between. This CDR3 spans 14 amino acids. The CDR3 region has the DNA TGTGCCAGCATCTTCGGACAGACTAACTATGGCTACACCTTC. This encodes CASIFGQTNYGYTF.

The J gene is TRBJ2-2, the V gene TRBV7-6; no clear D. Trimming removed 1 base from V and 6 bases from J, with 9 bases in between. The CDR3 has 14 residues. Germline V gene lookup returns CDR1 SGHVS and CDR2 FNYEAQ. The CDR3 sequence is CASSLGSVAGELFF. CDR3 nucleotides: TGTGCCAGCAGCTTAGGATCAGTGGCCGGGGAGCTGTTTTTT.

V gene TRBV10-3 combines with J gene TRBJ1-3; no clear D gene. This CDR3 spans 14 amino acids. Germline CDR1 and CDR2: ENHRY and SYGVKD. The V end was cut by 2 bases, the J end by 2 bases, with 7 bases between. CDR3 sequence reads: CAISEGHTGNTIYF. As DNA, the CDR3 is TGTGCCATCAGTGAGGGTCATACTGGAAACACCATATATTTT.

This chain connects TRBV27 to TRBJ2-7; perhaps TRBD2 as D (6 bases). There are 14 residues in the CDR3. Trimming left V 2 bases short and J 6 bases short, with 14 bases between. The germline gives CDR1 MNHEY, CDR2 SMNVEV (reference sequence). CDR3 sequence (DNA): TGTGCCAGCAGTTTAACTCCGGGGGTTCTCGAGCAGTACTTC. This encodes CASSLTPGVLEQYF.

V and J are TRBV6-6 and TRBJ2-7; D possibly uses TRBD1 or TRBD2 (5 bases each). The V end was cut by 0 bases, the J end by 2 bases, with 11 bases between. The CDR3 sequence is 15 residues long. Germline assignment: CDR1 MNHNY and CDR2 SVGAGI (reference sequence). In DNA form, the CDR3 reads TGTGCCAGCAGTTACTCGTCAGGGACGACCTACGAGCAGTACTTC. It yields the protein CASSYSSGTTYEQYF.

J is TRBJ2-3 and V is TRBV6-6, with TRBD2 identical over 9 bases. Germline lookup yields CDR1 MNHNY and CDR2 SVGAGI (reference sequence). The CDR3 covers 16 residues. J gave up 6 bases and V 6 bases, and 13 bases lay outside the gene matches. The CDR3 DNA is TGTGCCAGCAGGAAAGGCGGGGGGGGATGGTGGGATACGCAGTATTTT. Encoded protein: CASRKGGGGWWDTQYF.

The J gene is TRBJ1-2, the V gene TRBV5-1; D is ambiguous. With 0 bases removed from V and 8 bases from J, the gap between germline ends came to 14 bases. In germline, CDR1 is SGHRS, CDR2 YFSETQ. The length of the CDR3 is 14 residues. For the CDR3, the DNA is TGCGCCAGCAGCTTGGCGGTCGGGCCTGGCGGCTACACCTTC. Protein product: CASSLAVGPGGYTF.

The gene calls are TRBV7-9 and TRBJ2-2; D call uncertain. Germline CDR1 is SEHNR and CDR2 is FQNEAQ (reference sequence). Trimming removed 2 bases at V and 4 bases at J, with 2 bases between. CDR3 length equals 12 residues. As DNA, the CDR3 is TGTGCCAGCAGCTTAAGCACCGGGGAGCTGTTTTTT. Amino acids: CASSLSTGELFF.

The V call is TRBV25-1, the J call TRBJ2-7, with a weak D call TRBD1 (5 bases). CDR1 is MGHDK and CDR2 is SYGVNS in the germline V gene. CDR3 size: 12 residues. V lost 4 bases, J lost 5 bases, and 9 bases lay in between. The CDR3 DNA is TGTGCCAGCAGTGTAGGACAAGACGAGCAGTACTTC. It specifies CASSVGQDEQYF.

The chain couples TRBV5-6 to TRBJ2-2; D might be TRBD1 or TRBD2, each matching 7 bases. The CDR3 is 15 amino acids. Trimming left V 2 bases short and J 7 bases short, with 15 bases between. CDR1 and CDR2 (germline): SGHDT, YYEEEE. The CDR3 spells CASSFAPGGGGELFF. CDR3 sequence (DNA): TGTGCCAGCAGCTTCGCGCCAGGGGGGGGCGGGGAGCTGTTTTTT.

This clone was observed a handful of times. The chain employs TRBV9 and TRBJ1-1; no clear D. The CDR3 has 14 amino acids. The germline gives CDR1 SGDLS, CDR2 YYNGEE. V dropped 2 bases and J dropped 5 bases, with 13 bases sitting between them. The CDR3 region is CASSVSLEGTEAFF. CDR3 sequence (DNA): TGTGCCAGCAGCGTCTCTTTGGAAGGGACTGAAGCTTTCTTT. The variable domain in full, with the rest retrieved from reference TRBV9 and TRBJ1-1, is DSGVTQTPKHLITATGQRVTLRCSPRSGDLSVYWYQQSLDQGLQFLIQYYNGEERAKGNILERFSAQQFPDLHSELNLSSLELGDSALYFCASSVSLEGTEAFFGQGTRLTVV.

This chain links TRBV7-8 with TRBJ1-5, with D possibly TRBD1 on 5 matching bases. Trimming took off 5 bases at V and 2 bases at J, with 16 bases between the two ends. The germline V gene encodes CDR1 SGHVS and CDR2 FQNEAQ. The CDR3 consists of 16 residues. CDR3 loop: CASSPPPRDGNQPQHF. CDR3 DNA: TGTGCCAGCAGCCCGCCCCCGAGGGACGGCAATCAGCCCCAGCATTTT.

A word on this clone: One junction end disagrees with the germline gene, perhaps due to a read error. V is TRBV7-7 and J is TRBJ2-2; D unclear. CDR1 is SSHAT, CDR2 FNYEAQ, per germline (reference sequence). The CDR3 has 13 amino acids. In DNA form, the CDR3 reads TGTGCTAGCAGCGAAATTAACACCGGGGAGCTGTTTTTT. This encodes CASSEINTGELFF.

This clone was found once. The chain has TRBV14 and TRBJ2-1; 9 bases are a match to TRBD1. The CDR3 totals 14 residues. V lost 4 bases to trimming and J lost 7 bases; unmatched junction nucleotides: 5. Germline CDR1 reads SGHDN; CDR2 reads FVKESK. CDR3 nucleotide sequence: TGTGCCAGCAGCCGGGACAGGGCTAGAAATGAGCAGTTCTTC. Its translation is CASSRDRARNEQFF. The full variable domain, in which reference TRBV14 and TRBJ2-1 provide the parts outside the CDR3, is EAGVTQFPSHSVIEKGQTVTLRCDPISGHDNLYWYRRVMGKEIKFLLHFVKESKQDESGMPNNRFLAERTGGTYSTLKVQPAELEDSGVYFCASSRDRARNEQFFGPGTRLTVL.

About this clone itself: Germline is not matched at one junction end, which may reflect a read error. The V call is TRBV7-2, the J call TRBJ2-7; D is unresolved. Per germline, CDR1 SGHTA and CDR2 FQGNSA. The CDR3 has 13 amino acids. CDR3 coding DNA: TGTGCCAACAGCTTACTTACCCAAAGGGAGCAGTACTTC. This translates into CANSLLTQREQYF. The full variable domain, rest sourced from reference TRBV7-2 and TRBJ2-7, is GAGVSQSPSNKVTEKGKDVELRCDPISGHTALYWYRQSLGQGLEFLIYFQGNSAPDKSGLPSDRFSAERTGGSVSTLTIQRTQQEDSAVYLCANSLLTQREQYFGPGTRLTVT.

This chain links TRBV2 with TRBJ2-7, with D possibly matching TRBD1 (5 bases). The length of the CDR3 is 16 residues. Looked up from germline, CDR1 is SNHLY and CDR2 is FYNNEI. Between the trimmed V and J ends, which lost 3 bases and 3 bases, there was a span of 18 bases. Here the CDR3 reads CASSEMGQGVGYEQYF. DNA for the CDR3: TGTGCCAGCAGTGAGATGGGGCAGGGTGTCGGCTACGAGCAGTACTTC.

The J gene is TRBJ1-2, the V gene TRBV25-1, with D uncertain. The CDR3 consists of 12 residues. CDR1 and CDR2 from the germline V gene are MGHDK and SYGVNS. The V end lost 0 bases, the J end lost 8 bases, and 7 bases lay between the germline ends. The CDR3 region has the DNA TGTGCCAGCAGTGAATATCCCGGAGGCTACACCTTC. Its translation: CASSEYPGGYTF.

The rearrangement uses TRBV4-3 and TRBJ2-5; the match to TRBD2 covers 7 bases. The J call is uncertain, as TRBJ2-7 better fits the DNA end. Germline CDR1 and CDR2: LGHNA and YSLEER. This CDR3 is built from 15 residues. The CDR3 DNA is TGCGCCAGCAGCCCGACGTTGGGGGGGTCCTACGAGCAGTACTTC. Its translation is CASSPTLGGSYEQYF.

The chain is built from TRBV7-9 and TRBJ1-3; no clear D gene. The V gene lost 5 bases and the J gene lost 4 bases, with 12 bases spanning the gap. The CDR3 is 14 amino acids. From germline, CDR1 is SEHNR and CDR2 FQNEAQ (reference sequence). CDR3 protein: CASSPHLGGNTIYF. The CDR3 DNA reads as TGTGCCAGCAGCCCCCATCTCGGGGGAAACACCATATATTTT. Together with reference TRBV7-9 and TRBJ1-3, the CDR3 gives the full variable domain: DTGVSQNPRHKITKRGQNVTFRCDPISEHNRLYWYRQTLGQGPEFLTYFQNEAQLEKSRLLSDRFSAERPKGSFSTLEIQRTEQGDSAMYLCASSPHLGGNTIYFGEGSWLTVV.

This clone was counted once. This sequence joins TRBV25-1 and TRBJ2-2; D is undetermined. Germline lookup yields CDR1 MGHDK and CDR2 SYGVNS. Trimming pared 1 base from V and 2 bases from J, leaving 5 bases between. CDR3 length equals 14 residues. The CDR3: CASSEFLNTGELFF. The CDR3 coding sequence is TGTGCCAGCAGTGAATTTTTAAACACCGGGGAGCTGTTTTTT. The full variable domain, rest sourced from reference TRBV25-1 and TRBJ2-2, is EADIYQTPRYLVIGTGKKITLECSQTMGHDKMYWYQQDPGMELHLIHYSYGVNSTEKGDLSSESTVSRIRTEHFPLTLESARPSHTSQYLCASSEFLNTGELFFGEGSRLTVL.

V gene TRBV6-5 combines with J gene TRBJ1-5; possible D gene TRBD1, 5 bases. Germline V gives CDR1 MNHEY, CDR2 SVGAGI. V lost 1 base to trimming and J lost 2 bases, with 12 bases between them. The CDR3 sequence is 16 residues long. The CDR3 coding sequence is TGTGCCAGCAGTTACTACCTACAGGCGGGCAATCAGCCCCAGCATTTT. It is translated as CASSYYLQAGNQPQHF.

This sequence joins TRBV5-1 and TRBJ2-3; TRBD2 is a possible D gene (6 bases). V gave up 4 bases and J gave up 2 bases, with 17 bases separating them. This CDR3 is built from 16 residues. The germline CDR1 and CDR2 sequences are SGHRS and YFSETQ. As DNA, the CDR3 is TGCGCCAGCAGCCCCGGGGGTGGCGGGGACACAGATACGCAGTATTTT. Protein product: CASSPGGGGDTDTQYF.

The chain employs TRBV2 and TRBJ1-3; TRBD1 might be the D (5 bases). The CDR3 sequence is 12 residues long. V was shortened by 6 bases and J by 8 bases, with 11 bases between the two germline ends. Germline V gene lookup returns CDR1 SNHLY and CDR2 FYNNEI. The CDR3 coding sequence is TGTGCCAGCAGGGGACCTGATCACACCATATATTTT. Protein: CASRGPDHTIYF. The full variable domain, completed using reference TRBV2 and TRBJ1-3, is EPEVTQTPSHQVTQMGQEVILRCVPISNHLYFYWYRQILGQKVEFLVSFYNNEISEKSEIFDDQFSVERPDGSNFTLKIRSTKLEDSAMYFCASRGPDHTIYFGEGSWLTVV.

The V and J genes are TRBV4-1 and TRBJ2-2; D is uncertain. CDR1 is MGHRA, CDR2 YSYEKL, per germline. CDR3 length: 12 residues. The V end lost 3 bases, the J end lost 5 bases, and 4 bases lay between the germline ends. CDR3 sequence reads: CASSQETGELFF. The DNA of the CDR3 is TGCGCCAGCAGCCAGGAAACCGGGGAGCTGTTTTTT.